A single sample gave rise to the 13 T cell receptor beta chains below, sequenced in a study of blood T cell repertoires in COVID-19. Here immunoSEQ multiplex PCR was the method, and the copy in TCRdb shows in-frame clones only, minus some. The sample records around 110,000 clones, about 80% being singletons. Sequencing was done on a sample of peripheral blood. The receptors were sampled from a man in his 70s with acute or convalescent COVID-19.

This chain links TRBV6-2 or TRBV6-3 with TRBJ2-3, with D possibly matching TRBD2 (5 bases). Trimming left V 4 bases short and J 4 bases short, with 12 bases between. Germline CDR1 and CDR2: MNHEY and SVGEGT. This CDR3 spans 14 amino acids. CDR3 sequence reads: CASSFTRRADTQYF. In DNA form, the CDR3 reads TGTGCCAGCAGTTTCACGAGGCGGGCAGATACGCAGTATTTT.

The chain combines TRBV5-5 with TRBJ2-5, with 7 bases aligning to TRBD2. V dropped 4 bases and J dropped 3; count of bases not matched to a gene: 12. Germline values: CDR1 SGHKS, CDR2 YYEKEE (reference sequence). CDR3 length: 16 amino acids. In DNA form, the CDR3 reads TGTGCCAGCAGCCCCAGCGGGACTATCCAAAAAGAGACCCAGTACTTC. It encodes CASSPSGTIQKETQYF.

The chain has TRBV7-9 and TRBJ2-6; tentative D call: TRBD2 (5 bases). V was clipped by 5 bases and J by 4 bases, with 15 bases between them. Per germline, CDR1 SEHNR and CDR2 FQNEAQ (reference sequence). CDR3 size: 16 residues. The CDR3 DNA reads TGTGCCAGCAGCCCCCACCTGGGGAGCGGGGCCAACGTCCTGACTTTC. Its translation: CASSPHLGSGANVLTF.

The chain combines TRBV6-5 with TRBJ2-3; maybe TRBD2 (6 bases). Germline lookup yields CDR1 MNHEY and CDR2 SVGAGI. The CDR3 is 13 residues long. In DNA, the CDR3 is TGTTCTCTCCAGTCAGCTAGCGCAGATACGCAGTATTTT. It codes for CSLQSASADTQYF.

The CDR3 sequence is CASSWGLAEDTQYF. CDR3 nucleotide sequence: TGCGCCAGCAGCTGGGGACTAGCGGAGGATACGCAGTATTTT. The V and J genes are TRBV5-1 and TRBJ2-3; 11 bases map to TRBD2. The CDR3 length is 14 residues. J was trimmed by 6 bases and V by 3 bases; bases with no gene match: 3. Germline CDR1 and CDR2: SGHRS and YFSETQ.

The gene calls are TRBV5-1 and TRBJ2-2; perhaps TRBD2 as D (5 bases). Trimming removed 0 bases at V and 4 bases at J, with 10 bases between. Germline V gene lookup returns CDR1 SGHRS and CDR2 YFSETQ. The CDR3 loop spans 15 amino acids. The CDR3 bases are TGCGCCAGCAGCTTGGACCCTAGCAGCACCGGGGAGCTGTTTTTT. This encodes CASSLDPSSTGELFF.

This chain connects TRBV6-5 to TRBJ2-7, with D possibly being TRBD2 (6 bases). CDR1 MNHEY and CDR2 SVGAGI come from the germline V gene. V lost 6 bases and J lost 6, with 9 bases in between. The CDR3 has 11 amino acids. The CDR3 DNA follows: TGTGCCAGCAGCTGGGACTCCGAGCAGTACTTC. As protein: CASSWDSEQYF.

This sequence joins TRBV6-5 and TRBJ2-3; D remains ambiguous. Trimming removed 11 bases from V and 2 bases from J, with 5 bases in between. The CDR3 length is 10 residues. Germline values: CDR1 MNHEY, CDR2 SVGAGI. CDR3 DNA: TGTGCCTCCAACACAGATACGCAGTATTTT. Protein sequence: CASNTDTQYF.

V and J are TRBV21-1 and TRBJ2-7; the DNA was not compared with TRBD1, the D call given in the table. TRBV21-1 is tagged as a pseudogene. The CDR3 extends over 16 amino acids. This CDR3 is CASIQPQGPNHYEQYF. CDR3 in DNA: TGTGCCAGCATCCAACCCCAGGGGCCGAACCACTACGAGCAGTACTTC.

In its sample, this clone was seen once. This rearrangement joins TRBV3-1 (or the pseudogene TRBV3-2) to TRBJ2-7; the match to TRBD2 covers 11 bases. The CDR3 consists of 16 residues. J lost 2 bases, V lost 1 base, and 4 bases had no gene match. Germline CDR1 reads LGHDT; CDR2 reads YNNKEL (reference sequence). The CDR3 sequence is CASSQGLAGGPYEQYF. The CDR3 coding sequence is TGTGCCAGCAGCCAAGGGCTAGCGGGGGGCCCCTACGAGCAGTACTTC.

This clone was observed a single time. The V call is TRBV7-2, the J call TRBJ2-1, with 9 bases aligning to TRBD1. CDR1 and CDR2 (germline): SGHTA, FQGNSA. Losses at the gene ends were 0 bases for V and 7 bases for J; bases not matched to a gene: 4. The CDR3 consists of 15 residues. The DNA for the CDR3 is TGTGCCAGCAGCTTAGCCGGGACAGGGTGGAATGAGCAGTTCTTC. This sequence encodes CASSLAGTGWNEQFF.

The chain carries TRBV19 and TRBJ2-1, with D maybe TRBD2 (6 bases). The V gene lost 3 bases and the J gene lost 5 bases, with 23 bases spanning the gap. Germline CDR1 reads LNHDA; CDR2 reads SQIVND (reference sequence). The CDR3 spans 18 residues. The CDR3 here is CASSMLGIAGGRHNEQFF. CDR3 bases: TGTGCCAGTAGTATGCTAGGGATAGCCGGGGGTAGGCACAATGAGCAGTTCTTC.

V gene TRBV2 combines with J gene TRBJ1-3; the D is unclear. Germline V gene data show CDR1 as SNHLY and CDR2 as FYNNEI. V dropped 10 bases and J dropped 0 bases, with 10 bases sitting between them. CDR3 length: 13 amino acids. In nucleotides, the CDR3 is TGTGCCACCCATGGGAGCTCTGGAAACACCATATATTTT. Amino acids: CATHGSSGNTIYF.